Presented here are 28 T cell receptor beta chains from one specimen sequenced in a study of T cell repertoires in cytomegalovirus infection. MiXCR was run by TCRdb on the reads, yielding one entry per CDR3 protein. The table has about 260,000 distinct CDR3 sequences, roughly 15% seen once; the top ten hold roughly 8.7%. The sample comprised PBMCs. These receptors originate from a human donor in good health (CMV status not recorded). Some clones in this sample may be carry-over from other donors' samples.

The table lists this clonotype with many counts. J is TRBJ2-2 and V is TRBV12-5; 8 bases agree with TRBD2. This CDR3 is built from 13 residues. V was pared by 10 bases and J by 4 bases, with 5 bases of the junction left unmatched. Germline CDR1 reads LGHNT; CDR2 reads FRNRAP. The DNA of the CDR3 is TGTGCTACAGCGGGGGCCTCCACCGGGGAGCTGTTTTTT. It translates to CATAGASTGELFF.

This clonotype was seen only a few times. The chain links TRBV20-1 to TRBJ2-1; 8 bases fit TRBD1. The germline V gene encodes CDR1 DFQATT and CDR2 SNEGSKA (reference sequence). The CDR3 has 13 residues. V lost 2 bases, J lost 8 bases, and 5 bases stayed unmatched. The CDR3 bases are TGCAGTGCTAGACTGGACAGGGTGTATGAGCAGTTCTTC. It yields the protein CSARLDRVYEQFF.

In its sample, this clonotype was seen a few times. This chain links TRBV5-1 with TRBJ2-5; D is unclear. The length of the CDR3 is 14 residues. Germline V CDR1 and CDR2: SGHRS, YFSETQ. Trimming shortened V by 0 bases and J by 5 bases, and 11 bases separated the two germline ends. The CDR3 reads CASSLATGVETQYF. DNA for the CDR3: TGCGCCAGCAGCTTGGCCACGGGTGTGGAGACCCAGTACTTC.

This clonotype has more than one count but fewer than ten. This CDR3 reads CASIPDSGNTIYF. CDR3 in DNA: TGTGCCAGTATACCCGATTCTGGAAACACCATATATTTT. The J gene is TRBJ1-3, the V gene TRBV19; D remains unclear. CDR1 and CDR2 from the germline V gene are LNHDA and SQIVND (reference sequence). V was trimmed by 7 bases and J by 1 base, leaving 8 bases between them. There are 13 residues in the CDR3.

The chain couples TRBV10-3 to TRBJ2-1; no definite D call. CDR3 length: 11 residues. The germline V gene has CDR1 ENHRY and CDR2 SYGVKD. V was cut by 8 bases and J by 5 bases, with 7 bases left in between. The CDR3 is CAIGSHNEQFF. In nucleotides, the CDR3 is TGTGCCATCGGTAGCCACAATGAGCAGTTCTTC.

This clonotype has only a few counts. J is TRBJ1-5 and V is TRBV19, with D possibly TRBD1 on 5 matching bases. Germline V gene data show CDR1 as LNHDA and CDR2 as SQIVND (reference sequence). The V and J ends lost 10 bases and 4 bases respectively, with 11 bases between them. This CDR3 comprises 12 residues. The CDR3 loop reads CATRDGNQPQHF. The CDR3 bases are TGTGCCACCCGGGACGGGAATCAGCCCCAGCATTTT.

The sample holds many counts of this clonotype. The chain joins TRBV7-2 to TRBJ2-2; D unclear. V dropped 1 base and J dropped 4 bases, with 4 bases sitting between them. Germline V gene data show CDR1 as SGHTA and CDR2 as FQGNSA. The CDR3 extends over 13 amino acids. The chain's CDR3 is CASSLVPTGELFF. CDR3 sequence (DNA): TGTGCCAGCAGCTTAGTTCCCACCGGGGAGCTGTTTTTT.

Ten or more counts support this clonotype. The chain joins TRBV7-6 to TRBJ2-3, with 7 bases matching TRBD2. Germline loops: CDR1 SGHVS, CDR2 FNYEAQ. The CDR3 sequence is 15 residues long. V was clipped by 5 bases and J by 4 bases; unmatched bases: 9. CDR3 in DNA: TGTGCCAGCAGCGAGCGGGTCGGGGGGTCAGATACGCAGTATTTT. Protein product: CASSERVGGSDTQYF. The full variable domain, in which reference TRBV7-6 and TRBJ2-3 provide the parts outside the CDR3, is GAGVSQSPRYKVTKRGQDVALRCDPISGHVSLYWYRQALGQGPEFLTYFNYEAQQDKSGLPNDRFSAERPEGSISTLTIQRTEQRDSAMYRCASSERVGGSDTQYFGPGTRLTVL.

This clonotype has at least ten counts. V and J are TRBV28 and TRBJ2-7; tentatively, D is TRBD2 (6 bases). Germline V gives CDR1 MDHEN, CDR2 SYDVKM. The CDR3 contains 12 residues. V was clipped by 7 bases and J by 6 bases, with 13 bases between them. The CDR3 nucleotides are TGTGCCAGCACCGCGGGACTTGTCGAGCAGTACTTC. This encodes CASTAGLVEQYF.

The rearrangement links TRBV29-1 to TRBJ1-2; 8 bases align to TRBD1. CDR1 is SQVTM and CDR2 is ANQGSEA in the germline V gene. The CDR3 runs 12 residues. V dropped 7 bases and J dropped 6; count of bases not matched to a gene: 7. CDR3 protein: CSATTGGHGYTF. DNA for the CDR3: TGCAGCGCAACTACAGGGGGACATGGCTACACCTTC.

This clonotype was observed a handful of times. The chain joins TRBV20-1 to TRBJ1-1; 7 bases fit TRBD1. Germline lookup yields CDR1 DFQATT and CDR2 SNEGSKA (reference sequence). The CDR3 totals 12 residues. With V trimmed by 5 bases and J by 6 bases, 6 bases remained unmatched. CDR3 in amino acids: CSAPGQVSEAFF. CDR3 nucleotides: TGCAGTGCTCCCGGACAGGTCTCTGAAGCTTTCTTT.

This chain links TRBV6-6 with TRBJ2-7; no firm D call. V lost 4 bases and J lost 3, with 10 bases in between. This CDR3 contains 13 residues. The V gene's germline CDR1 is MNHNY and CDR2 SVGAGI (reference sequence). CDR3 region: CASSLPPRYEQYF. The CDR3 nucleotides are TGTGCCAGCAGTTTACCCCCCCGCTACGAGCAGTACTTC.

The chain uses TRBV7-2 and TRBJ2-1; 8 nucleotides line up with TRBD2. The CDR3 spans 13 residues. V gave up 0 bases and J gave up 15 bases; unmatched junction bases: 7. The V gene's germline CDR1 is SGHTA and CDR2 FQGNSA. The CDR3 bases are TGTGCCAGCAGCTTAGCGAGCGGGGGAGGGCTGTTCTTC. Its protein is CASSLASGGGLFF.

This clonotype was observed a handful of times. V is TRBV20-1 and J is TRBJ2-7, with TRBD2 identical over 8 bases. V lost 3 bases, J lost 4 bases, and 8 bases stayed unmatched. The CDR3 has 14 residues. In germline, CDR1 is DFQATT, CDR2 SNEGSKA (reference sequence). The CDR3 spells CSASTSGAAYEQYF. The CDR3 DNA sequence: TGCAGTGCTAGCACTAGCGGAGCAGCTTACGAGCAGTACTTC.

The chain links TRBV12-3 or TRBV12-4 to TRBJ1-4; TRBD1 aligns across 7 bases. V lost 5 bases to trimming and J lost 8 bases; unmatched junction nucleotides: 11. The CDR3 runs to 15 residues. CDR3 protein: CASSRPTGMEEKLFF. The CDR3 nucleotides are TGTGCCAGCAGTCGACCGACAGGGATGGAAGAAAAACTGTTTTTT.

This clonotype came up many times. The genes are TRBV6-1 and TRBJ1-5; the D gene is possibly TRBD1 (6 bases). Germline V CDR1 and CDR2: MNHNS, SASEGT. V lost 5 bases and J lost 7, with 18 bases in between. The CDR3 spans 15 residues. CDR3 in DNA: TGTGCCAGCAGTTATGAGGGAGGGGGGGACCAGCCCCAGCATTTT. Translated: CASSYEGGGDQPQHF.

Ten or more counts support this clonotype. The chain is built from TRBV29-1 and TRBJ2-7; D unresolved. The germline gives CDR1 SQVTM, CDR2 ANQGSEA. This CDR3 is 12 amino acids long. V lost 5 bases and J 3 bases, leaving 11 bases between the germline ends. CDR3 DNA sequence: TGCAGCGTTAATCTTGGGCGCTACGAGCAGTACTTC. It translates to CSVNLGRYEQYF.

CDR3 sequence: CASSFYTDTQYF. In DNA form, the CDR3 reads TGTGCCAGCAGTTTCTACACAGATACGCAGTATTTT. The J gene is TRBJ2-3, the V gene TRBV6-2 or TRBV6-3; unclear D gene. Trimming shortened V by 4 bases and J by 2 bases, and 4 bases separated the two germline ends. Germline V gives CDR1 MNHEY, CDR2 SVGEGT. The CDR3 extends over 12 amino acids.

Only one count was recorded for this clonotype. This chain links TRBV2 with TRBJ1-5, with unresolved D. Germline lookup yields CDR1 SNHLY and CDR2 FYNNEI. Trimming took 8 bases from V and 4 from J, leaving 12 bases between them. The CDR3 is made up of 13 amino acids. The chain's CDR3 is CASAGFGNQPQHF. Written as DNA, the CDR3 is TGTGCCAGCGCTGGGTTTGGGAATCAGCCCCAGCATTTT.

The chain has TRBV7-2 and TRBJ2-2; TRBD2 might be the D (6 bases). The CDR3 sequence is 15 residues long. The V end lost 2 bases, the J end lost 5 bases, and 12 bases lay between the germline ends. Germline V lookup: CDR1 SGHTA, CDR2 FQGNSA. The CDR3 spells CASSLMRGETGELFF. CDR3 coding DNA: TGTGCCAGCAGCTTAATGCGGGGTGAAACCGGGGAGCTGTTTTTT.

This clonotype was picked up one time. The CDR3 nucleotides read TGTGCCAGCAGCCAAGATAGGGGGCTCTCCTACGAGCAGTACTTC. Its translation: CASSQDRGLSYEQYF. This chain uses TRBV3-1 with TRBJ2-7; 7 bases match TRBD1. Germline V gene data show CDR1 as LGHDT and CDR2 as YNNKEL (reference sequence). CDR3 length: 15 amino acids. The V and J ends lost 0 bases and 0 bases, in that order; junction bases with no gene match: 2.

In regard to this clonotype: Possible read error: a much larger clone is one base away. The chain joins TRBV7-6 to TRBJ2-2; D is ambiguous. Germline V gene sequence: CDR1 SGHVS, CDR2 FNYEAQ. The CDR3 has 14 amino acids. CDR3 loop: CVSSQDGPTGELFF. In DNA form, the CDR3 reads TGTGTCAGCAGCCAAGACGGACCCACCGGGGAGCTGTTTTTT.

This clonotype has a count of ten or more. CDR3 coding DNA: TGTGCCAGCAGCGGGACAAACTACAATGAGCAGTTCTTC. It codes for CASSGTNYNEQFF. This chain uses TRBV6-2 or TRBV6-3 with TRBJ2-1, with D tentatively TRBD1 (6 bases). The CDR3 runs 13 residues. Germline values: CDR1 MNHEY, CDR2 SVGEGT. V was trimmed by 6 bases and J by 3 bases, leaving 9 bases between them.

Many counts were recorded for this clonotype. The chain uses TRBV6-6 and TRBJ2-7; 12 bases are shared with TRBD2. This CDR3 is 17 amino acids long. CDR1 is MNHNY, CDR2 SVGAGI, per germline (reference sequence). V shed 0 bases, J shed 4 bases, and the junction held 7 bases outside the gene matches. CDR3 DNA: TGTGCCAGCAGTTACTCGAACCGACTAGCGGGAGTTTACGAGCAGTACTTC. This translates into CASSYSNRLAGVYEQYF.

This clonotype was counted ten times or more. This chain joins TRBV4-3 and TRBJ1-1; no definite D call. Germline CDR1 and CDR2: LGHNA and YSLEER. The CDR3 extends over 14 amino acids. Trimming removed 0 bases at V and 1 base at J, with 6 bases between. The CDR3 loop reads CASSQDLGNTEAFF. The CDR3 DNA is TGCGCCAGCAGCCAAGATCTGGGGAACACTGAAGCTTTCTTT.

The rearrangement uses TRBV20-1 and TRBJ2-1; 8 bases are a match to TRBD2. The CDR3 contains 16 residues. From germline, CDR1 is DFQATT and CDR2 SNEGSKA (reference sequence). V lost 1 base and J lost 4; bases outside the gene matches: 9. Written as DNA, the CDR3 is TGCAGTGCTAGAGGCACTAGCGGAAAAAGGTACAATGAGCAGTTCTTC. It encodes CSARGTSGKRYNEQFF.

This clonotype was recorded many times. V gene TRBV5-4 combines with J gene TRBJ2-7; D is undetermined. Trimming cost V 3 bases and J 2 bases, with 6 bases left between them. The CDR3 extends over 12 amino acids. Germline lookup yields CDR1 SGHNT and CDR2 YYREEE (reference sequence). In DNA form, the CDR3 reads TGTGCCAGCAGCTCACCCGCCTACGAGCAGTACTTC. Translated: CASSSPAYEQYF.

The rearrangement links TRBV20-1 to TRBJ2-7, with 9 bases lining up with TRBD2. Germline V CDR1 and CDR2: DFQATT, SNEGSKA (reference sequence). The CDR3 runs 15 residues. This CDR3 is CRGSAREGLSYEQYF. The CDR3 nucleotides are TGCAGGGGGTCGGCGCGGGAGGGCCTTTCCTACGAGCAGTACTTC.